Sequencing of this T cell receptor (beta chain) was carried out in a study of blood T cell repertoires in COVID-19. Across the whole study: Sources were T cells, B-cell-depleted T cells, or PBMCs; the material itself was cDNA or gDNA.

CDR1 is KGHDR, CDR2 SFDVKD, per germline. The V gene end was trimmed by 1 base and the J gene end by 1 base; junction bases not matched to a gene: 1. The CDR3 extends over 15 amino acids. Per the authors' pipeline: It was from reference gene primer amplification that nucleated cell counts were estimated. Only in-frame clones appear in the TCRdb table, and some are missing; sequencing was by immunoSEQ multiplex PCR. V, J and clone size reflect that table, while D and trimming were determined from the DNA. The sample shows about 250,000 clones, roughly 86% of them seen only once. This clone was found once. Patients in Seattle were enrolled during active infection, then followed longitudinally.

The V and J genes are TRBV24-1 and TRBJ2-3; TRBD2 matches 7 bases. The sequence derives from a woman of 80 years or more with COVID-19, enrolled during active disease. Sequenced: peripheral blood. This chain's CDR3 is CATSDFGGGTDTQYF. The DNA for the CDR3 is TGTGCCACCAGTGATTTTGGGGGGGGCACAGATACGCAGTATTTT.